This TCR beta chain was recovered during a study of blood T cell repertoires in COVID-19. Overall study: Sources were T cells, B-cell-depleted T cells, or PBMCs; the material itself was cDNA or gDNA.

CDR3 length: 14 residues. The germline gives CDR1 MNHEY, CDR2 SVGAGI. V was cut by 7 bases and J by 10 bases, with 21 bases left in between. Enrollees, about 18 to 89 years old, lived in 24 US areas. Assignment of participants to cohorts was predicated upon participant-reported clinical history. Original processing notes: Estimated nucleated cell counts came from reference gene primer amplification. Data came from immunoSEQ multiplex PCR; TCRdb stores just in-frame clones and leaves some out. V, J and clone size derive from that table, while D and trimming were established from the DNA sequence. The top ten clones hold roughly 1% of a sample with approximately 350,000 clones, approximately 90% of them seen once.

Sequencing input: PBMCs or T cells enriched from blood (not recorded which). This clonotype was obtained from a man younger than 30 who had recovered from COVID-19. V is TRBV6-5 and J is TRBJ2-3; no reliable D call. CDR3 sequence: CASTSPVVSGAQYF. In DNA, the CDR3 is TGTGCCAGCACCTCCCCGGTAGTTTCGGGTGCGCAGTATTTT.